The rows below give T cell receptor beta chains drawn from one sample of a study of cytomegalovirus exposure and HLA in healthy donors. Sequenced by immunoSEQ multiplex PCR; TCRdb stores in-frame clones only, minus some. The table lists about 130,000 clones, roughly 81% of them singletons. The specimen was PBMCs. These receptors all come from a woman aged 30 to 39 in good health and CMV-seronegative. CDR3s include the opening cysteine and the closing phenylalanine or tryptophan. A D gene is named only where the DNA matches it firmly. Where a row states a size, it is once, few, many or the class of an expanded clone; other rows omit it.

clone size,V gene,D gene,CDR3 length,J gene,CDR3 DNA,CDR3 protein
NA,TRBV6-5,NA,12,TRBJ2-1,TGTGCCAGCAGTTCCGGGATCAATGAGCAGTTCTTC,CASSSGINEQFF
NA,TRBV5-1,TRBD2,23,TRBJ2-1,TGCGCCAGCAGCGGGTTAGAGCGGGGAGGGGGCTCTAGCGGGAGACTATCGTACAATGAGCAGTTCTTC,CASSGLERGGGSSGRLSYNEQFF
NA,TRBV7-3,NA,11,TRBJ1-2,TGTGCCAGCAGCTTAGGGGGCGGCTACACCTTC,CASSLGGGYTF
NA,TRBV27,TRBD2,15,TRBJ2-3,TGTGCCAGCAGTTTAAGGACTAGCGGCACAGATACGCAGTATTTT,CASSLRTSGTDTQYF
NA,TRBV6-5,NA,15,TRBJ1-1,TGTGCCAGCAGTTACTTGGGGGCTCTGGCCACTGAAGCTTTCTTT,CASSYLGALATEAFF
once,TRBV6-5,NA,16,TRBJ2-6,TGTGCCAGCAGTTCCATCAGGGTCTTTGGGGCCAACGTCCTGACTTTC,CASSSIRVFGANVLTF
NA,TRBV30,TRBD1,13,TRBJ2-7,TGTGCCTGGAGTGTTGCAGGGGGCTACGAGCAGTACTTC,CAWSVAGGYEQYF
once,TRBV7-6,TRBD1,16,TRBJ2-7,TGTGCCAGCAGCTTACGCCGGGACAGGGGGTCCTACGAGCAGTACTTC,CASSLRRDRGSYEQYF
NA,TRBV19,NA,14,TRBJ1-2,TGTGCCAGTAGGGAGTACAGGGTTAACTATGGCTACACCTTC,CASREYRVNYGYTF
few,TRBV7-2,TRBD1,16,TRBJ1-2,TGTGCCAGCAGCTTAATGGGACAGGGGGCGTACTATGGCTACACCTTC,CASSLMGQGAYYGYTF
NA,TRBV12-5,TRBD1,14,TRBJ2-7,TGTGCTAGTGGTTTCACAGGGGGCCCGTACGAGCAGTACTTC,CASGFTGGPYEQYF
NA,TRBV28,NA,13,TRBJ1-5,TGTGCCAGCAGTTTATCCGGGGGTCAGCCCCAGCATTTT,CASSLSGGQPQHF
few,TRBV18,TRBD1,14,TRBJ1-1,TGTGCCAGCTCACCACTGGACAGGGGAACTGAAGCTTTCTTT,CASSPLDRGTEAFF
NA,TRBV7-9,NA,15,TRBJ1-2,TGTGCCAGCAGCTTAGAGGCTAGCTACAGGGATGGCTACACCTTC,CASSLEASYRDGYTF